One sample yielded the 15 T cell receptor beta chains listed below, sequenced in a study of T cell clones after liver transplantation. Repertoires were generated with immunoSEQ multiplex PCR, while TCRdb's copy carries only in-frame clones and drops some. Of fewer than 20,000 clones detected, approximately 92% appear once; the ten largest clones hold 13%. The source was CD8+ T cells from blood, collected just over 45 months after liver transplant. The receptors derive from a human patient who received a liver transplant. T cells may partly derive from the graft donor.

The chain recombines TRBV10-3 with TRBJ1-1, with D perhaps matching TRBD1 (6 bases). The CDR3 consists of 12 residues. Germline CDR1 ENHRY, CDR2 SYGVKD. V was pared by 9 bases and J by 1 base, with 9 bases between. The chain's CDR3 is CAMKTGNTEAFF. The CDR3 coding sequence is TGTGCCATGAAGACAGGGAACACTGAAGCTTTCTTT.

This chain connects TRBV15 to TRBJ2-5, with D unresolved. V was trimmed by 1 base and J by 5 bases, leaving 11 bases between them. CDR3 size: 14 residues. Germline CDR1 LNHNV, CDR2 YYDKDF (reference sequence). The CDR3 reads CATSRGGQRETQYF. The CDR3 DNA is TGTGCCACCAGCAGAGGCGGCCAGAGGGAGACCCAGTACTTC.

The chain joins TRBV21-1 to TRBJ1-1. TRBV21-1 represents a pseudogene. The CDR3 is 15 amino acids. The CDR3 spells CASSKVQTKNTEAFF. CDR3 nucleotides: TGTGCCAGCAGCAAAGTACAGACTAAGAACACTGAAGCTTTCTTT.

The rearrangement joins TRBV4-3 to TRBJ1-5, with 8 bases aligning to TRBD1. Germline V CDR1 and CDR2: LGHNA, YSLEER. Germline trimming cut 0 bases from V and 2 bases from J; bases unmatched to any gene: 3. CDR3 length: 16 residues. The chain's CDR3 is CASSQEATGGNQPQHF. The CDR3 DNA reads as TGCGCCAGCAGCCAAGAAGCGACAGGGGGCAATCAGCCCCAGCATTTT.

This chain connects TRBV27 to TRBJ2-1; D not certain. CDR1 and CDR2 (germline): MNHEY, SMNVEV (reference sequence). The CDR3 runs to 14 residues. Trimming stripped 2 bases from V and 9 bases from J, with 14 bases between. CDR3 in amino acids: CASSLALVMGEQFF. The DNA for the CDR3 is TGTGCCAGCAGTTTAGCTCTAGTAATGGGTGAGCAGTTCTTC.

This chain links TRBV15 with TRBJ1-5; TRBD1 might be the D (5 bases). The CDR3 extends over 17 amino acids. V lost 0 bases and J 4 bases, leaving 16 bases between the germline ends. Germline values: CDR1 LNHNV, CDR2 YYDKDF (reference sequence). The CDR3: CATSRDRTGTVNQPQHF. CDR3 DNA sequence: TGTGCCACCAGCAGAGACCGGACCGGGACTGTGAATCAGCCCCAGCATTTT.

The chain links TRBV28 to TRBJ2-7; D call uncertain. The V end lost 4 bases, the J end lost 7 bases, and 11 bases lay between the germline ends. Looked up from germline, CDR1 is MDHEN and CDR2 is SYDVKM. The CDR3 length is 12 residues. The CDR3 protein is CASSYVVGEQYF. For the CDR3, the DNA is TGTGCCAGCAGTTACGTCGTGGGGGAGCAGTACTTC.

V usage is TRBV10-2 and J usage is TRBJ2-1; 9 bases agree with TRBD2. CDR1 is WSHSY and CDR2 is SAAADI in the germline V gene. The ends lost 7 bases at V and 4 bases at J; junction bases unmatched: 8. CDR3 length equals 15 residues. CDR3 coding DNA: TGCGCCAGCATCCCGCTAGCGGGACCTTACAATGAGCAGTTCTTC. This translates into CASIPLAGPYNEQFF.

The chain has TRBV28 and TRBJ2-7, with D perhaps TRBD1 (6 bases). The CDR3 runs to 14 residues. Germline values: CDR1 MDHEN, CDR2 SYDVKM. V was pared by 6 bases and J by 3 bases, with 15 bases between. This chain's CDR3 is CASSPIGQFYEQYF. The CDR3 DNA is TGTGCCAGCAGCCCAATTGGACAGTTCTACGAGCAGTACTTC.

V is TRBV19 and J is TRBJ2-3; 8 bases line up with TRBD1. The V segment lost 5 bases and the J segment 8 bases; nucleotides outside the gene matches: 6. This CDR3 contains 13 residues. Germline loops: CDR1 LNHDA, CDR2 SQIVND (reference sequence). The CDR3 DNA reads TGTGCCAGTAGTTCAGGGGGCTTGGGTACGCAGTATTTT. Translated, it gives CASSSGGLGTQYF.

The chain has TRBV11-2 and TRBJ2-7; the match to TRBD1 covers 9 bases. The J call may be faulty, since TRBJ2-1 better matches the DNA end. The length of the CDR3 is 15 residues. Looked up from germline, CDR1 is SGHAT and CDR2 is FQNNGV. The CDR3: CASSWVGTGWNEQFF. CDR3 in DNA: TGTGCCAGCAGCTGGGTGGGGACAGGGTGGAATGAGCAGTTCTTC.

The V and J genes are TRBV5-1 and TRBJ2-7, with D unclear. The CDR3 covers 14 residues. V was trimmed by 0 bases and J by 0 bases, leaving 7 bases between them. Germline V gives CDR1 SGHRS, CDR2 YFSETQ. The CDR3 region has the DNA TGCGCCAGCAGCTTGGCCGCAAACTCCTACGAGCAGTACTTC. This encodes CASSLAANSYEQYF.

This chain links TRBV28 with TRBJ2-2; no clear D gene. Trimming pared 4 bases from V and 3 bases from J, leaving 12 bases between. Germline CDR1 reads MDHEN; CDR2 reads SYDVKM. The CDR3 has 15 residues. DNA for the CDR3: TGTGCCAGCAGTTGGTCTCGCGGAGACACCGGGGAGCTGTTTTTT. Amino acids: CASSWSRGDTGELFF.

The V and J genes are TRBV28 and TRBJ1-2; D remains unclear. Germline V gene lookup returns CDR1 MDHEN and CDR2 SYDVKM. V was pared by 3 bases and J by 6 bases, with 17 bases between. The CDR3 spans 15 residues. Here the CDR3 reads CASSLSGRQKHGYTF. CDR3 bases: TGTGCCAGCAGTTTGTCGGGCCGACAAAAGCATGGCTACACCTTC.

The chain is built from TRBV19 and TRBJ2-3, with D perhaps being TRBD1 or TRBD2 (5 bases each). CDR3 length: 14 amino acids. Germline CDR1 reads LNHDA; CDR2 reads SQIVND (reference sequence). The V gene lost 5 bases and the J gene lost 6 bases, with 15 bases spanning the gap. This chain's CDR3 is CASSPMGVKDTQYF. The DNA for the CDR3 is TGTGCCAGTAGTCCCATGGGGGTTAAGGATACGCAGTATTTT.